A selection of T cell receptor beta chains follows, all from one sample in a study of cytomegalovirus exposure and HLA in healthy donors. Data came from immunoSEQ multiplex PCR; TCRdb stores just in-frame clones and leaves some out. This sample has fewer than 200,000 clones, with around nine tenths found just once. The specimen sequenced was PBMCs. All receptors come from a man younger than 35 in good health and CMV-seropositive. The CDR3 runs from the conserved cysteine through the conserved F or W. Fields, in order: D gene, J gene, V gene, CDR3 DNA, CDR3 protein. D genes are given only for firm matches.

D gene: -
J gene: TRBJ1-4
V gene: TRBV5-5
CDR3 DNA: TGTGCCAGCAGCGGGGGGTACGGGGCAACTAATGAAAAACTGTTTTTT
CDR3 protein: CASSGGYGATNEKLFF

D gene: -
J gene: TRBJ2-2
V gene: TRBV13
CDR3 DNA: TGTGCCAGCAGCTTAGCGGCAGCTCGAGAGGGGCTGTTTTTT
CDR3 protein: CASSLAAAREGLFF

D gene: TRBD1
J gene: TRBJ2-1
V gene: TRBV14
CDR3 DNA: TGTGCCAGCAGCCATAGCTACAGGGGGCGACGCAATGAGCAGTTCTTC
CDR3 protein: CASSHSYRGRRNEQFF

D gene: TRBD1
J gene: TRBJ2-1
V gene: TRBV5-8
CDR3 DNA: TGTGCCAGCAGCCCGGGACAGAACAATGAGCAGTTCTTC
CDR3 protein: CASSPGQNNEQFF

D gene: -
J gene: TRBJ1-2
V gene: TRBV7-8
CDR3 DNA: TGTGCCAGCAGCTTATCAACAGGGAGTAACTATGGCTACACCTTC
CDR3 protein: CASSLSTGSNYGYTF

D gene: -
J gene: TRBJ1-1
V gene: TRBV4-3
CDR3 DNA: TGCGCCAGCAGTTACAGTAGGGGCTGGACTGAAGCTTTCTTT
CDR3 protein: CASSYSRGWTEAFF

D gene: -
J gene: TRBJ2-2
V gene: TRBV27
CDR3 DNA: TGTGCCAGCAGTTTGGAGGGGGCGGGCGGGGAGCTGTTTTTT
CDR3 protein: CASSLEGAGGELFF

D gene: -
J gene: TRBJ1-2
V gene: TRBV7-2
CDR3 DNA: TGTGCCAGCAGCTTAAATCGCGTGAATGGCTACACCTTC
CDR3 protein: CASSLNRVNGYTF

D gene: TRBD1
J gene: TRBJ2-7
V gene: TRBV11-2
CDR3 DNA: TGTGCCAGCAGCTTAGTGGCCGGGACAGGGTCCTACGAGCAGTACTTC
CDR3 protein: CASSLVAGTGSYEQYF

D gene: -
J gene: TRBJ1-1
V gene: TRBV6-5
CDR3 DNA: TGTGCCAGCAGTTACGCAGTGAACACTGAAGCTTTCTTT
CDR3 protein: CASSYAVNTEAFF

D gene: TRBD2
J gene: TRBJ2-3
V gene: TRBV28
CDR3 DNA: TGTGCCAGCAGGTCTAGCGGGAGGCAGCCAGATACGCAGTATTTT
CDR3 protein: CASRSSGRQPDTQYF

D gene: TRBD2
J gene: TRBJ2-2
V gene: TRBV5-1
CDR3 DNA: TGCGCCAGCAGCTTTGGCGGGAGGGCGAACACCGGGGAGCTGTTTTTT
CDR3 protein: CASSFGGRANTGELFF

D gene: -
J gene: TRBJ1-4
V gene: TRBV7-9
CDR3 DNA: TGTGCCAGCAGCGACCCGGGAGGGGTTAATGAAAAACTGTTTTTT
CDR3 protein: CASSDPGGVNEKLFF

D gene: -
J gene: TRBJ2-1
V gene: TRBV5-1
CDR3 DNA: TGCGCCAGCAGCTTGGTCGGGGTTTACAATGAGCAGTTCTTC
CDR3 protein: CASSLVGVYNEQFF

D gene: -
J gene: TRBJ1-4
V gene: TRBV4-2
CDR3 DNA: TGTGCCAGCAGCCAAGTGGTCAGGGAGGGAAGTGAAAAACTGTTTTTT
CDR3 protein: CASSQVVREGSEKLFF

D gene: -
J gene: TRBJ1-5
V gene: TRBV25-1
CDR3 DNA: TGTGCCAGCAGTGAATACAGGGAAAAGAAGCCCCAGCATTTT
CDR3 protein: CASSEYREKKPQHF

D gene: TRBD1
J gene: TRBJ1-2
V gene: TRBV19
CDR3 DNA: TGTGCCAGTAGAAGACAGGGGGCGGGCGGCTACACCTTC
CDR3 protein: CASRRQGAGGYTF

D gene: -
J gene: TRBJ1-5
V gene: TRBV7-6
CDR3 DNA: TGTGCCAGCAGCCAGGGGTCGGGAACCAGTCAGCCCCAGCATTTT
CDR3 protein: CASSQGSGTSQPQHF

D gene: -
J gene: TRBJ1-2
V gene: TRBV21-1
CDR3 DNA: TGTGCCAGCAGCGATTCCAGGGGGCGAGGCTATGGCTACACCTTC
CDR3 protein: CASSDSRGRGYGYTF